This entry lists 22 T cell receptor beta chains sequenced from one sample in a study of blood T cell repertoires in COVID-19. Profiled with immunoSEQ multiplex PCR; TCRdb holds only in-frame clones, not every one. The data show over 200,000 clones, with 84% seen just once and less than 20% held by the top ten. Sequencing was carried out using peripheral blood. These receptors originate from an elderly woman with active or convalescent COVID-19.

This rearrangement joins TRBV4-1 to TRBJ2-5; a weak D match, TRBD1 (5 bases). The germline V gene encodes CDR1 MGHRA and CDR2 YSYEKL. Trimming pared 3 bases from V and 6 bases from J, leaving 11 bases between. This CDR3 has 13 residues. In nucleotides, the CDR3 is TGCGCCAGCAGCCAGCAGGGTGGGCAGACCCAGTACTTC. Translation: CASSQQGGQTQYF.

The chain has TRBV28 and TRBJ2-2, with no clear D. From germline, CDR1 is MDHEN and CDR2 SYDVKM. CDR3 length: 14 amino acids. V lost 7 bases, J lost 0 bases, and 9 bases lay in between. The CDR3 nucleotides read TGTGCCAGCACCCTCACGGCGAACACCGGGGAGCTGTTTTTT. Its protein product is CASTLTANTGELFF. The whole variable domain, filled in from reference TRBV28 and TRBJ2-2, reads DVKVTQSSRYLVKRTGEKVFLECVQDMDHENMFWYRQDPGLGLRLIYFSYDVKMKEKGDIPEGYSVSREKKERFSLILESASTNQTSMYLCASTLTANTGELFFGEGSRLTVL.

This rearrangement joins TRBV24-1 to TRBJ2-1; D may be TRBD2 (6 bases). In germline, CDR1 is KGHDR, CDR2 SFDVKD. The CDR3 sequence is 17 residues long. Trimming stripped 4 bases from V and 3 bases from J, with 18 bases between. The CDR3: CATSDQCRETYYNEQFF. The CDR3 DNA follows: TGTGCCACCAGTGACCAATGCCGGGAGACCTACTACAATGAGCAGTTCTTC.

The V call is TRBV30, the J call TRBJ2-1, with 9 bases that match TRBD2. The germline gives CDR1 GTSNPN, CDR2 SVGIG (reference sequence). With V trimmed by 5 bases and J by 15 bases, 14 bases remained unmatched. The CDR3 spans 13 residues. CDR3 region: CAWAKAGGTLGFF. The CDR3 nucleotides read TGTGCCTGGGCCAAAGCGGGGGGTACCTTGGGGTTCTTC.

The chain has TRBV7-2 and TRBJ2-7; 12 bases match TRBD2. The CDR3 spans 16 residues. Per germline, CDR1 SGHTA and CDR2 FQGNSA. V was clipped by 0 bases and J by 5 bases; unmatched bases: 5. CDR3 loop: CASSLAQTSGSDEQYF. The CDR3 bases are TGTGCCAGCAGCTTAGCCCAGACTAGCGGGAGTGACGAGCAGTACTTC.

V and J are TRBV28 and TRBJ1-4; 7 nucleotides align to TRBD1. Trimming cost V 1 base and J 8 bases; bases outside gene matches: 4. The CDR3 is 14 amino acids. The germline V gene encodes CDR1 MDHEN and CDR2 SYDVKM. CDR3 residues: CASSLSDRAEKLFF. CDR3 in DNA: TGTGCCAGCAGTTTATCTGACAGGGCCGAAAAACTGTTTTTT. Full variable domain (rest looked up from reference TRBV28 and TRBJ1-4): DVKVTQSSRYLVKRTGEKVFLECVQDMDHENMFWYRQDPGLGLRLIYFSYDVKMKEKGDIPEGYSVSREKKERFSLILESASTNQTSMYLCASSLSDRAEKLFFGSGTQLSVL.

The V and J genes are TRBV12-5 and TRBJ2-6; a weak D match, TRBD1 (8 bases). Trimming pared 10 bases from V and 2 bases from J, leaving 15 bases between. The CDR3 length is 15 residues. The germline V gene has CDR1 LGHNT and CDR2 FRNRAP. The CDR3 nucleotides are TGTGCTACGGACAGGGACTACACTGGGGCCAACGTCCTGACTTTC. Protein: CATDRDYTGANVLTF.

Only one count was recorded for this clone. The chain employs TRBV4-3 and TRBJ2-4; D call uncertain. CDR1 is LGHNA and CDR2 is YSLEER in the germline V gene. Trimming stripped 0 bases from V and 9 bases from J, with 12 bases between. This CDR3 region has 14 residues. The CDR3 loop is CASSQDLIGGIQYF. The CDR3 DNA is TGCGCCAGCAGCCAAGATTTAATAGGCGGCATTCAGTACTTC.

Here the CDR3 DNA reads TGTGCCAGCAGCTTAGCGCTCGGGACTAGCGGAGGTGGGGAGCTGTTTTTT. Translating it yields CASSLALGTSGGGELFF. The V and J genes are TRBV7-9 and TRBJ2-2; 11 nucleotides align to TRBD2. The CDR3 runs to 17 residues. The germline V gene encodes CDR1 SEHNR and CDR2 FQNEAQ (reference sequence). Germline trimming cut 0 bases from V and 8 bases from J; bases unmatched to any gene: 8. Looking up the rest from reference TRBV7-9 and TRBJ2-2 gives the full variable domain: DTGVSQNPRHKITKRGQNVTFRCDPISEHNRLYWYRQTLGQGPEFLTYFQNEAQLEKSRLLSDRFSAERPKGSFSTLEIQRTEQGDSAMYLCASSLALGTSGGGELFFGEGSRLTVL.

The rearrangement links TRBV7-2 to TRBJ1-1; D not resolved. Germline V gene sequence: CDR1 SGHTA, CDR2 FQGNSA. The CDR3 totals 15 residues. Trimming pared 5 bases from V and 2 bases from J, leaving 15 bases between. Here the CDR3 DNA reads TGTGCCAGCAGCCCCGCATCCAGGATCAACACTGAAGCTTTCTTT. It specifies CASSPASRINTEAFF.

The CDR3 bases are TGTGCCAGCATACGACGGGACACCATGAACACTGAAGCTTTCTTT. It codes for CASIRRDTMNTEAFF. The gene calls are TRBV6-5 and TRBJ1-1; the D gene is possibly TRBD1 (6 bases). The CDR3 length is 15 residues. Trimming took 7 bases from V and 0 from J, leaving 15 bases between them. Germline CDR1 reads MNHEY; CDR2 reads SVGAGI.

J is TRBJ2-2 and V is TRBV6-6, with D unclear. The V gene's germline CDR1 is MNHNY and CDR2 SVGAGI (reference sequence). The CDR3 totals 14 residues. Trimming pared 8 bases from V and 1 base from J, leaving 11 bases between. The CDR3 region has the DNA TGTGCCAGCCGCCCGACACAGAACACCGGGGAGCTGTTTTTT. Translating it yields CASRPTQNTGELFF.

The rearrangement uses TRBV7-3 and TRBJ2-7, with D possibly being TRBD1 (5 bases). The CDR3 is 14 amino acids. Trimming pared 5 bases from V and 6 bases from J, leaving 17 bases between. Germline CDR1 and CDR2: SGHTA and FQGTGA. This chain's CDR3 is CASSRRGLISEQYF. The CDR3 bases are TGTGCCAGCAGCCGAAGGGGCCTTATTTCCGAGCAGTACTTC.

V usage is TRBV7-2 and J usage is TRBJ2-7; TRBD1 matches at 9 bases. With V trimmed by 11 bases and J by 0 bases, 11 bases remained unmatched. Germline V gene data show CDR1 as SGHTA and CDR2 as FQGNSA. The CDR3 loop spans 15 amino acids. The CDR3 DNA reads TGTGCCGTATCACAGGGGGCGGGGAGCTCCTACGAGCAGTACTTC. This encodes CAVSQGAGSSYEQYF.

This chain uses TRBV18 with TRBJ2-3, with 13 bases identical to TRBD2. Per germline, CDR1 KGHSH and CDR2 LQKENI. The CDR3 consists of 17 residues. The V gene end was trimmed by 6 bases and the J gene end by 2 bases; junction bases not matched to a gene: 8. The chain's CDR3 is CASSPRTSGSATDTQYF. The CDR3 nucleotides are TGTGCCAGCTCCCCTCGGACTAGCGGGAGCGCCACAGATACGCAGTATTTT.

The chain employs TRBV18 and TRBJ2-1; 7 positions agree with TRBD2. Germline lookup yields CDR1 KGHSH and CDR2 LQKENI. This CDR3 spans 16 amino acids. V was clipped by 5 bases and J by 0 bases; unmatched bases: 7. CDR3 sequence: CASSTPRGGSYNEQFF. The DNA of the CDR3 is TGTGCCAGCTCAACCCCCCGCGGGGGCTCCTACAATGAGCAGTTCTTC. The complete variable domain, with remaining parts taken from reference TRBV18 and TRBJ2-1, reads NAGVMQNPRHLVRRRGQEARLRCSPMKGHSHVYWYRQLPEEGLKFMVYLQKENIIDESGMPKERFSAEFPKEGPSILRIQQVVRGDSAAYFCASSTPRGGSYNEQFFGPGTRLTVL.

The rearrangement links TRBV4-2 to TRBJ1-3; a weak D match, TRBD1 (5 bases). Germline values: CDR1 LGHNA, CDR2 YNFKEQ. Trimming left V 5 bases short and J 0 bases short, with 23 bases between. This CDR3 contains 19 residues. The CDR3, as DNA: TGTGCCAGCAGCTTCAGCGTAGCGGGGACGGGCCGCTCTGGAAACACCATATATTTT. This translates into CASSFSVAGTGRSGNTIYF.

The CDR3, as DNA: TGTGCCAGCAGCTCGCGAGGGATTGCGGAGACCCAGTACTTC. Its protein is CASSSRGIAETQYF. The rearrangement joins TRBV11-1 to TRBJ2-5; a weak D match, TRBD2 (5 bases). The CDR3 extends over 14 amino acids. Germline V gene data show CDR1 as SGHAT and CDR2 as FQDESV (reference sequence). V dropped 4 bases and J dropped 5 bases, with 14 bases sitting between them.

V is TRBV5-6 and J is TRBJ1-2; TRBD1 agrees at 7 bases. Germline CDR1 is SGHDT and CDR2 is YYEEEE. V shed 0 bases, J shed 8 bases, and the junction held 10 bases outside the gene matches. The CDR3 has 15 amino acids. Here the CDR3 reads CASSLALGQIWGYTF. For the CDR3, the DNA is TGTGCCAGCAGCTTGGCCCTGGGACAGATTTGGGGCTACACCTTC.

This rearrangement joins TRBV11-1 to TRBJ2-7; D is undetermined. This CDR3 contains 14 residues. V shed 4 bases and J shed 0 bases, with 10 bases lying between them. Germline CDR1 SGHAT, CDR2 FQDESV (reference sequence). DNA of the CDR3: TGTGCCAGCAGCTATCTAAAAAGCTCCTACGAGCAGTACTTC. Protein: CASSYLKSSYEQYF.

This clone was counted once. V usage is TRBV19 and J usage is TRBJ2-7; D is uncertain. This CDR3 has 13 amino acids. Trimming removed 2 bases at V and 1 base at J, with 6 bases between. Germline CDR1 and CDR2: LNHDA and SQIVND (reference sequence). As DNA, the CDR3 is TGTGCCAGTAGTATATTCCCTTCCTACGAGCAGTACTTC. It encodes CASSIFPSYEQYF.

The V and J genes are TRBV5-5 and TRBJ2-2; 7 bases map to TRBD2. The ends lost 4 bases at V and 1 base at J; junction bases unmatched: 1. CDR3 length equals 14 residues. Germline values: CDR1 SGHKS, CDR2 YYEKEE (reference sequence). The CDR3 nucleotides read TGTGCCAGCAGCGGGGGGGAGAACACCGGGGAGCTGTTTTTT. It translates to CASSGGENTGELFF.